The rows below give T cell receptor beta chains drawn from one sample of a study of HIV-infected patients and healthy controls. MiXCR, applied by TCRdb to the 5' RACE reads, yields one record per CDR3 protein. The table includes about 13,000 distinct CDR3 sequences, about a tenth detected once. What was sequenced was blood. Receptor source: an adult in good health. Both conserved end residues are part of each CDR3. The D gene is left open where the match is weak. A row's size may be missing; if present it is once, few, many or a size class.

>TRBJ2-3|.|TRBV12-3/TRBV12-4|once
TGTGCCAGCAGTGCCGTGGGGGGCACAGATACGCAGTATTTT
CASSAVGGTDTQYF
>TRBJ1-1|.|TRBV12-5|medium-sized
TGTGCTAGTGCCCTAGAGAACACTGAAGCTTTCTTT
CASALENTEAFF
>TRBJ2-1|TRBD2|TRBV29-1|.
TGCAGCGTTGGGACTAGCCGCTACAATGAGCAGTTCTTC
CSVGTSRYNEQFF
>TRBJ2-7|.|TRBV5-1|many
TGCGCCAGCAGCTGGACGGATGCCCGCTACGAGCAGTACTTC
CASSWTDARYEQYF
>TRBJ2-5|TRBD2|TRBV20-1|many
TGCAGTGCTAGAGAAGAGGAGCGGGGACAAGAGACCCAGTACTTC
CSAREEERGQETQYF
>TRBJ2-7|TRBD2|TRBV2|medium-sized
TGTGCCAGCCGAAGGACTAGCGGGGGCTACGAGCAGTACTTC
CASRRTSGGYEQYF
>TRBJ1-1|.|TRBV7-7|many
TGTGCCAGCAGCTTAAGAAGTGATACTGAAGCTTTCTTT
CASSLRSDTEAFF
>TRBJ1-1|.|TRBV12-2|few
TGTGCAAGTCGCCCTGGGGGTTTACCGATGAACACTGAAGCTTTCTTT
CASRPGGLPMNTEAFF
>TRBJ2-6|TRBD1|TRBV30|.
TGTGCCTACTCACACGGGACAGCTGGGGCCAACGTCCTGACTTTC
CAYSHGTAGANVLTF
>TRBJ2-2|TRBD1|TRBV12-3/TRBV12-4|.
TGTGCCAGCAGTCCAGGGGGTTCGGCCGGGGAGCTGTTTTTT
CASSPGGSAGELFF
>TRBJ2-3|.|TRBV23-1|many
TGCGCCAGCAGTCAAGCGGGCAGGAGGAGCACAGATACGCAGTATTTT
CASSQAGRRSTDTQYF
>TRBJ2-7|.|TRBV25-1|.
TGTGCCAGCAGCGGGACACCATACTACGAGCAGTACTTC
CASSGTPYYEQYF
>TRBJ1-5|.|TRBV12-3/TRBV12-4|many
TGTGCCAGCAGTTTTATCTCCGGGTTCCAGCCCCAGCATTTT
CASSFISGFQPQHF
>TRBJ2-1|.|TRBV7-3|many
TGTGCCAGCAGCTTAACGTTGGACAATGAGCAGTTCTTC
CASSLTLDNEQFF
>TRBJ1-1|.|TRBV5-6|.
TGTGCCAGCAGCCACTTAGGGACGGGGACGACTGAAGCTTTCTTT
CASSHLGTGTTEAFF
>TRBJ1-1|TRBD1|TRBV20-1|few
TGCAGTGCTAGAGGGGGGACAGGCCCGACCACTGAAGCTTTCTTT
CSARGGTGPTTEAFF
>TRBJ1-5|.|TRBV28|.
TGTGCCAGCAGTTTGCCCCAGGCACAAAATCAGCCCCAGCATTTT
CASSLPQAQNQPQHF